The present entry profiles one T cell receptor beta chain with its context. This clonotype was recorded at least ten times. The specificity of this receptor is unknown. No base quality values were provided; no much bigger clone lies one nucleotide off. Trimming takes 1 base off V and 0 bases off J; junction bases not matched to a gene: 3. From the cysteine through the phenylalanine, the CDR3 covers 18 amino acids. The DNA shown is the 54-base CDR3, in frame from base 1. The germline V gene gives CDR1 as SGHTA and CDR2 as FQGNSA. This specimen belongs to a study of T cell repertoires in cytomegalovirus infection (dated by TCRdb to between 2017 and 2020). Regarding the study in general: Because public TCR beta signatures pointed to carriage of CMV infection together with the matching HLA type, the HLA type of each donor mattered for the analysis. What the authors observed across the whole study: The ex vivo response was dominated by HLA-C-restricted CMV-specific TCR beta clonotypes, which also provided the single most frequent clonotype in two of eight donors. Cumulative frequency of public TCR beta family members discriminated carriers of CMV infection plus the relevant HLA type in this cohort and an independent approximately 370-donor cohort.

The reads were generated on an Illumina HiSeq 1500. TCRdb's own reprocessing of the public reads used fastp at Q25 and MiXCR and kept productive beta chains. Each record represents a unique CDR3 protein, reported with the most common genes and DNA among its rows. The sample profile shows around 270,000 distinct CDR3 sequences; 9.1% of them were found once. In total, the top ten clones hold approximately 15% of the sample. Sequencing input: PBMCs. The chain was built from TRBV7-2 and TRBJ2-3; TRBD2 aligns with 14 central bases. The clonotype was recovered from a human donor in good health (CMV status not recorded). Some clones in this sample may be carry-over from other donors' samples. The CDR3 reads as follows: CASSLVGTSGGSTDTQYF. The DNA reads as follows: TGTGCCAGCAGCTTAGTGGGGACTAGCGGGGGCAGCACAGATACGCAGTATTTT.